The TCR beta chain under discussion was sequenced for a study of T cell responses to AZD1222 COVID-19 vaccine (dated by TCRdb to the early 2020s). For the wider study: A total of 233 trial participants underwent TCR sequencing, of whom around 200 received two doses of AZD1222 and about 25 received two doses of the MenACWY control vaccine. Trial participants were enrolled by age into subgroups of 18-55, 56-69 and 70-plus years, and roughly 150, 30 and 60 TCR-sequenced participants, respectively, were included in these subgroups. The study at large found these results: Only five to seven AZD1222 recipients were SARS-CoV-2 seropositive at baseline, limiting conclusions about previously exposed vaccinees. Nearly half of unique spike-specific TCRs reportedly recognized epitopes outside regions mutated in the B.1.351 and B.1.1.7 variants. Most participants were white British and females outnumbered males, and the authors suggested that clonal diversity may have been underestimated. Because no day 14 peak-response samples were available, repertoires were characterized only after the peak T cell response. After two AZD1222 doses, both the breadth and the depth of spike-specific TCRs were significantly higher than at day 0 and than in MenACWY recipients. The vaccine-associated CD4 TCRs covered the entire spike protein, and the dominant responses fell in regions 160-218 and 743-854. The 56-69-year group was small, and its depth increase did not reach significance, likely because of low power.

This clone was observed a handful of times. Its recognized antigen is unknown. It has no much larger one-base neighbor in the sample; base qualities were not kept. Via the germline V gene, CDR1 is SGHAT and CDR2 FQNNGV. Reading from cysteine to phenylalanine, the CDR3 counts 15 amino acids. The only DNA kept is the CDR3, 45 bases in frame from the first base. V is shortened by 0 bases, J by 2 bases, and the region joining them spans 11 bases. In light of the paper, this sample's time point label describes: about 28 days (+/-7) after the second vaccine dose. Because spike-specific TCR depth and breadth did not differ between the two schedules, AZD1222 recipients who got a second dose at roughly 4 weeks were pooled with those who got a second dose at roughly 12 weeks. Samples from vaccinated people were obtained from the UK trials COV001 and COV002, which included a single-blind randomized controlled phase 2/3 trial of AZD1222 (ChAdOx1 nCoV-19) in healthy adults. For TCRbeta chain sequencing, PBMC samples were collected from trial participants at day 0 and at day 28 after the second dose.

The CDR3 regions of human TCRbeta chains were subjected to immunosequencing. As for the authors' bioinformatics: TCRs in the repertoires were compared against a reference library of SARS-CoV-2-specific TCRs that had been generated with the MIRA antigen-specificity platform. Breadth was defined as the fraction of unique TCRs that were SARS-CoV-2-associated. Depth was defined as the fraction of total T cells that were SARS-CoV-2-associated. Using the MIRA data, each spike-specific TCR was assigned both to the spike region to which the TCR was reactive and to a CD4 or CD8 class. Log10-transformed breadth and depth values were compared by one-way ANOVA with Sidak's multiple comparisons tests. The table was pulled from immuneACCESS by TCRdb, which kept in-frame rearrangements only. Such tables lose some clones; where checked, under half of the loss comes from unresolved V genes, and the rest has no known cause. That table gives V, J and clone size, and the DNA gave D and trimming. This sample has around 110,000 clones in its table, and roughly nine tenths of those were observed once. Around 1.6% of the sample goes to the ten largest clones.

Rearrangement joined TRBV11-2 to TRBJ2-7; the D gene is not confidently resolved. This clonotype was sampled from an adult who received the AZD1222 COVID-19 vaccine. The sample consisted of peripheral blood, taken 28 days after the second AZD1222 dose. This receptor has the CDR3 CASSLDIGIAYEQYF. The nucleotide sequence is TGTGCCAGCAGCTTAGATATTGGGATTGCCTACGAGCAGTACTTC.